Each of the 21 T cell receptor beta chains below was sequenced from the same sample in a study of blood T cell repertoires in COVID-19. Sequenced by immunoSEQ multiplex PCR; TCRdb stores in-frame clones only, minus some. The data contain 100,000 or so clones, 87% of them singletons. Sequencing was done on a sample of peripheral blood. Receptors were obtained from a woman aged 25 to 45 with acute or convalescent COVID-19.

The V and J genes are TRBV3-1 (or the pseudogene TRBV3-2) and TRBJ2-3, with D perhaps matching TRBD1 (6 bases). This CDR3 region has 16 residues. The germline gives CDR1 LGHDT, CDR2 YNNKEL (reference sequence). V shed 2 bases and J shed 1 base, with 13 bases lying between them. CDR3: CASSQPTGSRTDTQYF. The CDR3 coding sequence is TGTGCCAGCAGCCAACCCACAGGGTCTCGCACAGATACGCAGTATTTT.

This chain joins TRBV5-6 and TRBJ2-1; the match to TRBD2 covers 8 bases. J was trimmed by 2 bases and V by 2 bases; bases with no gene match: 3. The length of the CDR3 is 15 residues. Germline assignment: CDR1 SGHDT and CDR2 YYEEEE. DNA of the CDR3: TGTGCCAGCAGCTTTCGCGGGGGGACCTACAATGAGCAGTTCTTC. Amino acids: CASSFRGGTYNEQFF.

This chain connects TRBV19 to TRBJ1-2; D is ambiguous. CDR1 is LNHDA and CDR2 is SQIVND in the germline V gene (reference sequence). This CDR3 spans 16 amino acids. Trimming took 2 bases from V and 7 from J, leaving 20 bases between them. Written as DNA, the CDR3 is TGTGCCAGTAGTATATTAGACATCGGGGATCTCAGTGGCTACACCTTC. Translated: CASSILDIGDLSGYTF.

This clone was observed a handful of times. The chain joins TRBV5-4 to TRBJ2-7; 8 bases agree with TRBD2. CDR3 length: 15 residues. Losses at the gene ends were 3 bases for V and 2 bases for J; bases not matched to a gene: 7. Germline CDR1 and CDR2: SGHNT and YYREEE (reference sequence). The CDR3 loop is CASSSSGGPTYEQYF. The CDR3 nucleotides read TGTGCCAGCAGCTCCTCGGGAGGGCCCACCTACGAGCAGTACTTC.

The genes are TRBV7-9 and TRBJ1-4; 8 bases agree with TRBD1. Germline assignment: CDR1 SEHNR and CDR2 FQNEAQ (reference sequence). The CDR3 spans 16 residues. V was pared by 2 bases and J by 7 bases, with 9 bases of the junction left unmatched. CDR3 sequence reads: CASSLLTTGGGEKLFF. The CDR3 nucleotides read TGTGCCAGCAGCTTACTAACCACAGGGGGTGGTGAAAAACTGTTTTTT.

The chain is built from TRBV5-6 and TRBJ1-2; 9 nucleotides align to TRBD1. With V trimmed by 4 bases and J by 8 bases, 12 bases remained unmatched. Germline assignment: CDR1 SGHDT and CDR2 YYEEEE. The CDR3 is 15 residues long. The CDR3 loop reads CASSLDRGRDRGYTF. CDR3 bases: TGTGCCAGCAGCCTGGACAGGGGCCGGGATAGGGGCTACACCTTC.

The rearrangement links TRBV6-5 to TRBJ2-1; 8 bases map to TRBD2. CDR1 is MNHEY, CDR2 SVGAGI, per germline. This CDR3 has 15 amino acids. The V gene end was trimmed by 6 bases and the J gene end by 10 bases; junction bases not matched to a gene: 14. CDR3 DNA: TGTGCCAGCAGCGCTTGGCGGGGGGCTTCAGTCGAGCAGTTCTTC. As protein: CASSAWRGASVEQFF.

This rearrangement joins TRBV2 to TRBJ1-4, with TRBD1 matching 9 bases. Germline trimming cut 5 bases from V and 6 bases from J; bases unmatched to any gene: 4. The CDR3 is 14 residues long. From germline, CDR1 is SNHLY and CDR2 FYNNEI. The CDR3 loop is CASSLQGADEKLFF. The CDR3 DNA sequence: TGTGCCAGCAGTCTACAGGGGGCGGATGAAAAACTGTTTTTT.

This sequence joins TRBV21-1 and TRBJ2-7; TRBD2 was called by the table and not checked on the DNA. TRBV21-1 is termed a pseudogene. CDR3 length equals 13 residues. The CDR3 loop reads CATWAGRSYEQYF. CDR3 in DNA: TGTGCCACCTGGGCAGGGAGGTCCTACGAGCAGTACTTC.

The chain links TRBV5-1 to TRBJ1-4; the D is unclear. Germline V gene data show CDR1 as SGHRS and CDR2 as YFSETQ. CDR3 length equals 14 residues. Trimming left V 0 bases short and J 7 bases short, with 10 bases between. The CDR3 DNA reads TGCGCCAGCAGCTTGGAGGGAAGCGGTGAAAAACTGTTTTTT. This encodes CASSLEGSGEKLFF.

The chain employs TRBV4-1 and TRBJ1-2; D possibly corresponds to TRBD1 (6 bases). CDR1 and CDR2 (germline): MGHRA, YSYEKL. This CDR3 spans 14 amino acids. Trimming took 0 bases from V and 8 from J, leaving 13 bases between them. As DNA, the CDR3 is TGCGCCAGCAGCCAAGAGGTCAGGGGTTACGGCTACACCTTC. This translates into CASSQEVRGYGYTF.

V usage is TRBV6-5 and J usage is TRBJ1-5; TRBD1 matches 8 bases. J gave up 1 base and V 5 bases, and 4 bases lay outside the gene matches. Germline V gene sequence: CDR1 MNHEY, CDR2 SVGAGI. The CDR3 extends over 15 amino acids. For the CDR3, the DNA is TGTGCCAGCAGTCCCACAGGGGGAAGCAATCAGCCCCAGCATTTT. Protein sequence: CASSPTGGSNQPQHF.

The chain uses TRBV10-2 and TRBJ1-1; perhaps TRBD1 as D (5 bases). Germline values: CDR1 WSHSY, CDR2 SAAADI. Trimming left V 2 bases short and J 7 bases short, with 14 bases between. This CDR3 spans 14 amino acids. The CDR3 reads CASSEPQTEIEAFF. The DNA for the CDR3 is TGCGCCAGCAGTGAGCCTCAGACAGAGATTGAAGCTTTCTTT.

This clone appeared a few times. The J gene is TRBJ1-5, the V gene TRBV15; D possibly corresponds to TRBD1 (6 bases). The CDR3 is 14 amino acids. V shed 1 base and J shed 3 bases, with 7 bases lying between them. Looked up from germline, CDR1 is LNHNV and CDR2 is YYDKDF (reference sequence). The CDR3 sequence: CATSRGTANQPQHF. The CDR3 DNA reads TGTGCCACCAGCAGAGGGACAGCCAATCAGCCCCAGCATTTT.

V gene TRBV6-5 combines with J gene TRBJ1-5; a weak D match, TRBD1 (6 bases). The germline V gene has CDR1 MNHEY and CDR2 SVGAGI. The CDR3 covers 13 residues. V lost 5 bases and J 7 bases, leaving 12 bases between the germline ends. CDR3 coding DNA: TGTGCCAGCAGTCGGACAGAACAGCAGCCCCAGCATTTT. It encodes CASSRTEQQPQHF.

The rearrangement uses TRBV7-3 and TRBJ2-3; 10 bases are shared with TRBD2. This CDR3 is 16 amino acids long. Losses at the gene ends were 5 bases for V and 0 bases for J; bases not matched to a gene: 5. The germline V gene has CDR1 SGHTA and CDR2 FQGTGA. The CDR3 region is CASSVAGGVSTDTQYF. CDR3 nucleotides: TGTGCCAGCAGCGTAGCGGGGGGCGTTAGCACAGATACGCAGTATTTT.

V and J are TRBV2 and TRBJ2-7, with 10 bases matching TRBD2. The V and J ends lost 4 bases and 6 bases, in that order; junction bases with no gene match: 3. The CDR3 has 13 residues. Germline V gene lookup returns CDR1 SNHLY and CDR2 FYNNEI. The CDR3 loop reads CASSVLAGSEQYF. DNA for the CDR3: TGTGCCAGCAGTGTACTAGCGGGGTCCGAGCAGTACTTC.

The V and J genes are TRBV19 and TRBJ2-1; 9 bases line up with TRBD1. V dropped 5 bases and J dropped 10; count of bases not matched to a gene: 18. Germline V gives CDR1 LNHDA, CDR2 SQIVND (reference sequence). The CDR3 covers 17 residues. CDR3 region: CASSGDPGTGFAKEQFF. The CDR3 DNA is TGTGCCAGTAGTGGGGATCCCGGGACAGGGTTCGCCAAGGAGCAGTTCTTC.

This sequence joins TRBV23-1 and TRBJ1-5; no clear D gene. TRBV23-1 is an open reading frame, and its role is uncertain. The CDR3 spans 15 residues. The V end was cut by 6 bases, the J end by 9 bases, with 21 bases between. In DNA form, the CDR3 reads TGCGCCAGCAGCTCAGGAGGGTGGCCTGCTCGGCCCCAGCATTTT. This gives the protein CASSSGGWPARPQHF.

This chain connects TRBV6-4 to TRBJ1-1, with a possible D match to TRBD1 (5 bases). Trimming stripped 4 bases from V and 0 bases from J, with 12 bases between. Germline V gene data show CDR1 as MRHNA and CDR2 as SNTAGT. CDR3 length: 15 amino acids. In DNA form, the CDR3 reads TGTGCCAGCAGTGGCTCATGGGGGGTGAACACTGAAGCTTTCTTT. This encodes CASSGSWGVNTEAFF.

The chain combines TRBV21-1 with TRBJ1-6. TRBV21-1 is listed as a pseudogene. The CDR3 extends over 12 amino acids. The CDR3 region is CASRKENSPLHF. The CDR3 DNA sequence: TGTGCCAGCAGGAAGGAGAATTCACCCCTCCACTTT.